The clone carrying this T cell receptor beta chain was found once. The antigen is unknown. CDR3 length: 15 amino acids. Deletions cut 6 bases from V and 0 bases from J, with 12 bases between. Per the germline V gene, CDR1 is MDHEN and CDR2 is SYDVKM. The sample comes from a study of cytomegalovirus exposure and HLA in healthy donors. In the study overall: Around 77 million unique TCRs from HLA-typed donors made up an early data release. Study observations and caveats: Cytomegalovirus status was reportedly diagnosed by the classifier with high specificity and sensitivity. The authors considered a cluster of highly shared sequence variants likely to be a sequencing artifact. Versus the roughly 690-donor mean, an Asian-associated ancestry cluster reportedly showed fewer N-insertions in a later analysis.

PCR used 60 Vbeta primers and 13 Jbeta primers. The repertoire was sequenced with immunoSEQ multiplex PCR; TCRdb's copy has only in-frame clones and lacks some. The table lists 45,000 to 65,000 clones, 72% of them singletons. This TCR was sampled from a woman aged 50 to 65 in good health and CMV-seropositive. The chain uses TRBV28 and TRBJ2-1; TRBD2 is a possible D gene (5 bases). Source material: PBMCs. The CDR3 DNA reads as TGTGCCAGCAGAGGTCGGGGAAGCTCCTACAATGAGCAGTTCTTC. Translation: CASRGRGSSYNEQFF.